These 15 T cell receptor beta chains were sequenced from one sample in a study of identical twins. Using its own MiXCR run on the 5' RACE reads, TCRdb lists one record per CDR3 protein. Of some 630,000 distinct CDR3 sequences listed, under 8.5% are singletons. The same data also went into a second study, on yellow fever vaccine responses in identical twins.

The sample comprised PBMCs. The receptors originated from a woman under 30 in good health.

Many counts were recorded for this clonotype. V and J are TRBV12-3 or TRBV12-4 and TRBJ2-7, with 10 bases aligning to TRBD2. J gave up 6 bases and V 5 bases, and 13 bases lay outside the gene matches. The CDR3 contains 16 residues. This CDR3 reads CASSPETSGYTIEQYF. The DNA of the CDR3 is TGTGCCAGCAGTCCTGAGACTAGCGGGTACACTATCGAGCAGTACTTC.

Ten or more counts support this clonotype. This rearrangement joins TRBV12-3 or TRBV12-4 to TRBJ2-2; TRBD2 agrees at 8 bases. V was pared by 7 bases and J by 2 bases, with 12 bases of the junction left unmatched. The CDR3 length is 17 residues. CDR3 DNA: TGTGCCAGCACCCGGAGCCCGGGACTAGTAAACACCGGGGAGCTGTTTTTT. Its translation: CASTRSPGLVNTGELFF.

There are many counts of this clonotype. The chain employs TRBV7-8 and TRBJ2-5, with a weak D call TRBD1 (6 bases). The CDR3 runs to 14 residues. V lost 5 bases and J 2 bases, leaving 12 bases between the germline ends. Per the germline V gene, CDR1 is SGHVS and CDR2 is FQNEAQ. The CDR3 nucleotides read TGTGCCAGCAGCCACGGGACAACACAAGAGACCCAGTACTTC. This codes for CASSHGTTQETQYF.

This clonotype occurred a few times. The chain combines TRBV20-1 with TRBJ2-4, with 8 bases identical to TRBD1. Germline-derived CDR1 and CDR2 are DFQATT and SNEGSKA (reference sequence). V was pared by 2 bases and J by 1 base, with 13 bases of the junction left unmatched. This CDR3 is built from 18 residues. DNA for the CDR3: TGCAGTGCTAGAAGGGACAGGAGACGAGATTTGGCCAAAAACATTCAGTACTTC. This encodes CSARRDRRRDLAKNIQYF.

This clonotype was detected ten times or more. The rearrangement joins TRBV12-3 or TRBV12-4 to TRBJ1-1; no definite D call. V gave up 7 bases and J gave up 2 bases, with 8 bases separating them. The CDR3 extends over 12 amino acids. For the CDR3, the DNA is TGTGCCAGCAAGCCGTACAACACTGAAGCTTTCTTT. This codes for CASKPYNTEAFF.

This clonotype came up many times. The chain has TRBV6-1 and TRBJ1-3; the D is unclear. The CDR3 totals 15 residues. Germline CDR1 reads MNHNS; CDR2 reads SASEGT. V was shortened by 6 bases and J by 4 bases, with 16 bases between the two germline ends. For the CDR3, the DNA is TGTGCCAGCAGCCCCGAACAGTTCGCAGGAAACACCATATATTTT. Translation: CASSPEQFAGNTIYF.

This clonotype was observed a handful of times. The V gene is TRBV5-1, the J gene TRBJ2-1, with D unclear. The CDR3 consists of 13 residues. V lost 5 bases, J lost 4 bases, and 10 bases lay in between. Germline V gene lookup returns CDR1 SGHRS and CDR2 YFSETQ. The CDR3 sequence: CASRSAPYNEQFF. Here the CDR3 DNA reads TGCGCCAGCAGATCAGCGCCTTACAATGAGCAGTTCTTC.

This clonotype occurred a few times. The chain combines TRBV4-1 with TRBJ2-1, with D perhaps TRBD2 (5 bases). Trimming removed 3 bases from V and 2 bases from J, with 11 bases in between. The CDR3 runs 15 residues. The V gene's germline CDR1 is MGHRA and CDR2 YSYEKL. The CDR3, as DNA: TGCGCCAGCAGCCACGGGGAAAGAACCTACAATGAGCAGTTCTTC. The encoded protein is CASSHGERTYNEQFF.

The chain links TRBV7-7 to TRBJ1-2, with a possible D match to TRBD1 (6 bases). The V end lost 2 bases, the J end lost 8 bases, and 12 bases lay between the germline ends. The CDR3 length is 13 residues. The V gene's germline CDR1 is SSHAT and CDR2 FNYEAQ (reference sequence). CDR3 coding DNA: TGTGCCAGCAGCTTATCATCGGGACAAGGCTACACCTTC. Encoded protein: CASSLSSGQGYTF.

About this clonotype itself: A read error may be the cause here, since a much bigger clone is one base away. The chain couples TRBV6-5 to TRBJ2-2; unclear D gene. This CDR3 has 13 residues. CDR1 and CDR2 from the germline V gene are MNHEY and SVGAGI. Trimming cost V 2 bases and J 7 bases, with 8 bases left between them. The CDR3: CASSYVGNGELFF. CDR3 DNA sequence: TGTGCCAGCAGTTACGTGGGGAACGGGGAGCTGTTTTTT.

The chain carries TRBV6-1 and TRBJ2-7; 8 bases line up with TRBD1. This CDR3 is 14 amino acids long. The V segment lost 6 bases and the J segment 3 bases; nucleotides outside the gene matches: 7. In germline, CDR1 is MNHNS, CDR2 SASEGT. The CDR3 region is CASSVYGQGYEQYV. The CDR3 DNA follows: TGTGCCAGCAGCGTTTACGGACAGGGCTACGAGCAGTACGTC.

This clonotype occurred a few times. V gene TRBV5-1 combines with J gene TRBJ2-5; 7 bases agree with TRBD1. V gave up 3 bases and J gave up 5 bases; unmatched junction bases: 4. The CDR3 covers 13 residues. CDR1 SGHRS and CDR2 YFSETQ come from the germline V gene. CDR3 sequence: CASSWDSRETQYF. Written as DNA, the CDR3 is TGCGCCAGCAGCTGGGACAGCCGGGAGACCCAGTACTTC. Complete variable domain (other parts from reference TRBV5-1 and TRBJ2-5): KAGVTQTPRYLIKTRGQQVTLSCSPISGHRSVSWYQQTPGQGLQFLFEYFSETQRNKGNFPGRFSGRQFSNSRSEMNVSTLELGDSALYLCASSWDSRETQYFGPGTRLLVL.

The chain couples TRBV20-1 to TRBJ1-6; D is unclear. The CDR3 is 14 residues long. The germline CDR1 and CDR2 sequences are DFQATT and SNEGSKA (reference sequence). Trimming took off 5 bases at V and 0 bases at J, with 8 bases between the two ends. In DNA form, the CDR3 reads TGCAGTGCTCCCGACGGCTCCTATAATTCACCCCTCCACTTT. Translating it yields CSAPDGSYNSPLHF.

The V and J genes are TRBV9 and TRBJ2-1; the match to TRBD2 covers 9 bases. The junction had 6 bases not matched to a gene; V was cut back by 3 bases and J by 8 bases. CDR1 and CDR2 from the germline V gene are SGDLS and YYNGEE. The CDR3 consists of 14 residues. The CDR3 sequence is CASSGSGSGDEQFF. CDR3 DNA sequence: TGTGCCAGCAGCGGTAGCGGGAGTGGCGATGAGCAGTTCTTC.

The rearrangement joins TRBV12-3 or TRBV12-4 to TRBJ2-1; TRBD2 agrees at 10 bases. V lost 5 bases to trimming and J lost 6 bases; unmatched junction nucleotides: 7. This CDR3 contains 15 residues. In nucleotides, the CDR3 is TGTGCCAGCAGTACCCAGCGGGGGGGCTTCAATGAGCAGTTCTTC. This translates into CASSTQRGGFNEQFF.